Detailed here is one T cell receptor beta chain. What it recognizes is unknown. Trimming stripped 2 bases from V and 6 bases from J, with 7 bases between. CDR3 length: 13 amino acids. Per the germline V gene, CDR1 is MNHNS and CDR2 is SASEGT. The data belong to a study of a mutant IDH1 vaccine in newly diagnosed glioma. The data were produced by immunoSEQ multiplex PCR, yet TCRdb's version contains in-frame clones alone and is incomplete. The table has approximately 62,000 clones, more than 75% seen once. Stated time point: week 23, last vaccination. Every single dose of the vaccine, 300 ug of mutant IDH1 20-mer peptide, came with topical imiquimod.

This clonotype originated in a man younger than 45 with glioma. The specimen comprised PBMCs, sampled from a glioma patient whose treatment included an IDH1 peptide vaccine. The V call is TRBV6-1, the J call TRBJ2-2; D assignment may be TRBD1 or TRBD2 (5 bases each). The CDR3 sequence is CASSEWGSGELFF. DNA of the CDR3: TGTGCCAGCAGTGAATGGGGGTCCGGGGAGCTGTTTTTT.